A single T cell receptor beta chain is shown here with its context. Its target is not known. The germline V gene has CDR1 MNHEY and CDR2 SMNVEV (reference sequence). This CDR3 spans 13 amino acids. The ends were cut back, 3 bases at V and 8 bases at J, with 13 bases in the middle. The data are from a study of CD8 T cells in ankylosing spondylitis. Study-level points and caveats: Peripheral blood held disease-linked clones only at relatively low frequency, and these were CD8+.

Quantitative barcoded 5'-RACE was used to prepare TCR beta libraries. One entry per CDR3 protein results from TCRdb running MiXCR on the 5' RACE reads. The data show about 33,000 distinct CDR3 sequences, over 10% seen once. The sample comprised synovial fluid, either unsorted or a sorted T cell fraction (not recorded which). The TCR comes from a male donor with ankylosing spondylitis. V usage is TRBV27 and J usage is TRBJ1-2; tentative D call: TRBD1 (5 bases). CDR3: CASSLLGVEGYTF. Written as DNA, the CDR3 is TGTGCCAGCAGTTTGCTAGGGGTGGAAGGCTACACCTTC.